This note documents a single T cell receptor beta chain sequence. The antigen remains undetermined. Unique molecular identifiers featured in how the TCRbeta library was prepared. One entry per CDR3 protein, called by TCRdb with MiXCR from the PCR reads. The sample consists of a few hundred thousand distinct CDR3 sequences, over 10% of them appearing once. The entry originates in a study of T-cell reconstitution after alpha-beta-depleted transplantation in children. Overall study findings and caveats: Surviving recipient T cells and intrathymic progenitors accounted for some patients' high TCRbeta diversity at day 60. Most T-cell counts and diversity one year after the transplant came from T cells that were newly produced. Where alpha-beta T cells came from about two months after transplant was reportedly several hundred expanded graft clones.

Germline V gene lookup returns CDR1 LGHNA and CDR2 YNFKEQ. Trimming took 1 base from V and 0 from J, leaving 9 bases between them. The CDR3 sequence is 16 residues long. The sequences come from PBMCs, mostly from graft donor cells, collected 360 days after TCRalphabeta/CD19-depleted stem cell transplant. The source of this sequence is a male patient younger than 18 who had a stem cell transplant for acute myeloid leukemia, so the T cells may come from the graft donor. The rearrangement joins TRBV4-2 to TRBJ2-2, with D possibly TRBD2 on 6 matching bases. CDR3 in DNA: TGTGCCAGCAGCCAAGGGACGGGGGCGAACACCGGGGAGCTGTTTTTT. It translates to CASSQGTGANTGELFF.